This T cell receptor beta chain emerged from a study of blood T cell repertoires in COVID-19. Looking at the study overall: Sites across the United States, Italy and Spain contributed samples from acute and convalescent COVID-19. The cDNA or gDNA used as material had been derived from T cells, B-cell-depleted T cells, or PBMCs.

The V end lost 0 bases, the J end lost 2 bases, and 11 bases lay between the germline ends. Germline lookup yields CDR1 LGHDT and CDR2 YNNKEL (reference sequence). This CDR3 spans 16 amino acids. In the authors' workflow: The assay estimated nucleated cells by amplifying reference gene primers. TCRdb keeps only in-frame clones here, not all; method: immunoSEQ multiplex PCR. Clone size and the V and J calls come from that table; the DNA yielded D and trimming. The data show about 300,000 clones, about 89% seen once. Sequencing was done on a sample of peripheral blood. The source of this sequence is a man in his forties with acute or convalescent COVID-19. The V and J genes are TRBV3-1 (or the pseudogene TRBV3-2) and TRBJ2-1; D is perhaps TRBD1 (6 bases). For the CDR3, the DNA is TGTGCCAGCAGCCAAGATACAGGGACCCCCTACAATGAGCAGTTCTTC. Amino acid sequence: CASSQDTGTPYNEQFF.